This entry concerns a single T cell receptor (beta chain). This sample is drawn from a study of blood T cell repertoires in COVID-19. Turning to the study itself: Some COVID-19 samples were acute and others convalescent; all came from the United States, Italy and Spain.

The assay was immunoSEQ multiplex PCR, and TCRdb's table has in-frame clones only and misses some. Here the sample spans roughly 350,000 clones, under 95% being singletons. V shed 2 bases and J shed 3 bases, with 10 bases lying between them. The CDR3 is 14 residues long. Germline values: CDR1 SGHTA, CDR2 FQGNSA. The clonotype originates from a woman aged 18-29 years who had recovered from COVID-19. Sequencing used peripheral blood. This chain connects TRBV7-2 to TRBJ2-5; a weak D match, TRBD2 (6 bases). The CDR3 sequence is CASSLLARKETQYF. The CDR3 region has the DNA TGTGCCAGCAGCTTACTAGCGCGAAAAGAGACCCAGTACTTC. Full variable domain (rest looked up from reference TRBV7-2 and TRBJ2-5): GAGVSQSPSNKVTEKGKDVELRCDPISGHTALYWYRQSLGQGLEFLIYFQGNSAPDKSGLPSDRFSAERTGGSVSTLTIQRTQQEDSAVYLCASSLLARKETQYFGPGTRLLVL.